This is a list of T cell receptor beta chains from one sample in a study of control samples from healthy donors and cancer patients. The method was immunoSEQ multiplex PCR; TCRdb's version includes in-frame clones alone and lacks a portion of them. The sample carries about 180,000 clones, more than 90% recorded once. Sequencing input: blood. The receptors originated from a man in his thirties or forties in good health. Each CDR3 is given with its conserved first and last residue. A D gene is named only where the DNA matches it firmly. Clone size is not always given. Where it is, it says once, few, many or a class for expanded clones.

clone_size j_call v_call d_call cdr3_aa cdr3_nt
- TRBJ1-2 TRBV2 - CASSVRDKGGYTF TGTGCCAGCAGCGTTAGGGACAAAGGGGGCTACACCTTC
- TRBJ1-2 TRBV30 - CAWSGAANYGYTF TGTGCCTGGAGTGGAGCCGCCAACTATGGCTACACCTTC
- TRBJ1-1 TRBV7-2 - CASSLAAQNTEAFF TGTGCCAGCAGCTTAGCTGCCCAAAACACTGAAGCTTTCTTT
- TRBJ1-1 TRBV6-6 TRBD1 CASSDRGVTEAFF TGTGCCAGCAGTGACAGGGGGGTCACTGAAGCTTTCTTT
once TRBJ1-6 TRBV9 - CASSVVTQAPLHF TGTGCCAGCAGCGTAGTGACACAAGCACCCCTCCACTTT
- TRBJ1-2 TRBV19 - CASKGGASGGYTF TGTGCCAGTAAAGGGGGGGCTTCTGGAGGCTACACCTTC
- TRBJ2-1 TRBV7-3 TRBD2 CASSSSGTSRYNEQFF TGTGCCAGCAGCTCCTCCGGGACTAGCCGGTACAATGAGCAGTTCTTC
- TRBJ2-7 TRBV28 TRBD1 CASSPLDRDTIPYEQYF TGTGCCAGCAGTCCCCTGGACAGGGACACTATCCCCTACGAGCAGTACTTC
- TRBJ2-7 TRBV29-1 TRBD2 CSVVVSSGRGEQYF TGCAGCGTTGTAGTGAGTAGCGGGAGGGGAGAGCAGTACTTC
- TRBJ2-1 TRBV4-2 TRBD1 CASSPLDRGLVNEQFF TGTGCCAGCAGCCCTCTAGACAGGGGGCTCGTTAATGAGCAGTTCTTC
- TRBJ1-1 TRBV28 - CASRGSPNTEAFF TGTGCCAGCAGGGGCAGCCCCAACACTGAAGCTTTCTTT
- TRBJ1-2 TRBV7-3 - CASSLTGGVYGYTF TGTGCCAGCAGCTTAACGGGGGGAGTCTATGGCTACACCTTC
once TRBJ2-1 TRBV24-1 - CATSDFLGDEQFF TGTGCCACCAGTGATTTCTTGGGCGATGAGCAGTTCTTC
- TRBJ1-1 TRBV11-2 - CASSLEAGANTEAFF TGTGCCAGCAGCTTAGAAGCAGGGGCGAACACTGAAGCTTTCTTT
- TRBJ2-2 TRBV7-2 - CASSFGGPNTGELFF TGTGCCAGCAGCTTCGGGGGGCCAAACACCGGGGAGCTGTTTTTT
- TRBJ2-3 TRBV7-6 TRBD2 CASTSAHGREVTDTQYF TGTGCCAGCACCTCCGCCCATGGGCGGGAGGTCACAGATACGCAGTATTTT
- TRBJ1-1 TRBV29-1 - CSVAGQGWAEAFF TGCAGCGTTGCGGGCCAGGGGTGGGCTGAAGCTTTCTTT
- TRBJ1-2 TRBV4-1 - CASSLDPTNYGYTF TGCGCCAGCAGCCTGGACCCTACTAACTATGGCTACACCTTC
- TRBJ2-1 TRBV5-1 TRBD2 CASSRRVTSGMEQFF TGCGCCAGCAGCCGTAGGGTGACTAGCGGCATGGAGCAGTTCTTC
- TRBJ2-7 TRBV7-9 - CASSGTSGHEQYF TGTGCCAGCAGCGGGACCTCCGGACACGAGCAGTACTTC
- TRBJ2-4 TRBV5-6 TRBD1 CASSLEDRGKNIQYF TGTGCCAGCAGCTTAGAGGACAGGGGGAAAAACATTCAGTACTTC
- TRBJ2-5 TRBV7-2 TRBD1 CASSLIGGQGFETQYF TGTGCCAGCAGCTTAATCGGCGGACAGGGGTTCGAGACCCAGTACTTC
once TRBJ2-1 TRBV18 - CASSPAGTQIIYNEQFF TGTGCCAGCTCACCAGCAGGGACTCAGATTATATACAATGAGCAGTTCTTC
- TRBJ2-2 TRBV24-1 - CATSETYGNTGELFF TGTGCCACCAGTGAAACTTACGGGAACACCGGGGAGCTGTTTTTT
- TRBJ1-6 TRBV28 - CASRPNRAPTNSPLHF TGTGCCAGCAGGCCTAACAGGGCTCCAACTAATTCACCCCTCCACTTT
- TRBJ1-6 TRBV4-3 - CASSQQASRGNSPLHF TGCGCCAGCAGCCAGCAAGCCTCGAGGGGGAACTCACCCCTCCACTTT
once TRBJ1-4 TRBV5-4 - CASSWGPGGGNEKLFF TGTGCCAGCAGCTGGGGACCGGGGGGAGGAAATGAAAAACTGTTTTTT
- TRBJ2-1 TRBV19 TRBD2 CASSKVAGGPYNEQFF TGTGCCAGTAGTAAGGTAGCGGGAGGACCCTACAATGAGCAGTTCTTC
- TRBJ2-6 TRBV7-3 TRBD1 CASSLTGGAGANVLTF TGTGCCAGCAGCTTAACAGGGGGCGCTGGGGCCAACGTCCTGACTTTC
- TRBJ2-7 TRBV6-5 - CASSPTGSSYEQYF TGTGCCAGCAGTCCCACAGGGAGCTCCTACGAGCAGTACTTC
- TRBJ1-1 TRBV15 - CATSRGSLSEAFF TGTGCCACCAGCAGAGGATCCCTAAGTGAAGCTTTCTTT
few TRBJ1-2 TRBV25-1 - CASSENYGYTF TGTGCCAGCAGTGAGAACTATGGCTACACCTTC
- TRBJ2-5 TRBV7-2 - CASSLRTGPLETQYF TGTGCCAGCAGCTTGCGGACTGGCCCATTGGAGACCCAGTACTTC
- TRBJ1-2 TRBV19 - CASSISGGRKGYTF TGTGCCAGTAGTATCAGTGGGGGACGAAAGGGCTACACCTTC
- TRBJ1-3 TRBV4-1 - CASSQEPYVGNTIYF TGCGCCAGCAGCCAAGAACCCTATGTGGGAAACACCATATATTTT
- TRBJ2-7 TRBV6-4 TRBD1 CASNRDRDYEQYF TGTGCCAGCAATCGGGACAGGGACTACGAGCAGTACTTC
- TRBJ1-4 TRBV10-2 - CASSEERIGEKLFF TGCGCCAGCAGTGAAGAAAGAATAGGTGAAAAACTGTTTTTT
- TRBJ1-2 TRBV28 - CASMRDAYGYTF TGTGCCAGCATGAGGGATGCCTATGGCTACACCTTC
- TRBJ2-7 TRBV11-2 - CASRGPGNEQYF TGTGCCAGCAGGGGTCCGGGGAACGAGCAGTACTTC
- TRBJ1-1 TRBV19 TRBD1 CASSIEIQGVWTEAFF TGTGCCAGTAGTATAGAAATACAGGGGGTGTGGACTGAAGCTTTCTTT
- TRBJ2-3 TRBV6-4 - CASSVQLFTDTQYF TGTGCCAGCAGTGTACAGTTGTTCACAGATACGCAGTATTTT
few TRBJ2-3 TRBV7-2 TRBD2 CASSLGLLAGGRGDTQYF TGTGCCAGCAGCTTGGGACTCTTAGCGGGGGGCCGGGGAGATACGCAGTATTTT
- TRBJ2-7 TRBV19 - CASSIEPGSAYEQYF TGTGCCAGTAGTATAGAACCGGGCTCGGCCTACGAGCAGTACTTC
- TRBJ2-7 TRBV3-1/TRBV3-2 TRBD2 CASSPSGRVLYEQYF TGTGCCAGCAGCCCTAGCGGGCGCGTTCTCTACGAGCAGTACTTC
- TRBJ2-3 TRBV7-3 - CASSPTVTDTQYF TGTGCCAGCAGCCCCACAGTCACAGATACGCAGTATTTT
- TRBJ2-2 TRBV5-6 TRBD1 CASSPGQVIIVGELFF TGTGCCAGCAGCCCGGGACAGGTCATTATCGTCGGGGAGCTGTTTTTT
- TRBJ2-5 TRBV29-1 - CSVEEGGASGTQYF TGCAGCGTTGAAGAGGGGGGGGCCAGTGGGACCCAGTACTTC
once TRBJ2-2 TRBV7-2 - CASSDQTSRFLLAGELFF TGTGCCAGCAGCGACCAGACTAGTAGGTTTTTACTCGCCGGGGAGCTGTTTTTT
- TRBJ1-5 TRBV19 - CASSMRDQGNQPQHF TGTGCCAGTAGTATGCGGGATCAGGGGAATCAGCCCCAGCATTTT
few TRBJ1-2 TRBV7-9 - CASSLGDAGGRRGYTF TGTGCCAGCAGCTTAGGGGACGCCGGGGGGCGCCGGGGCTACACCTTC
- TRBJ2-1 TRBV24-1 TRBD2 CATSDLRTSGTYNEQFF TGTGCCACCAGTGATTTGCGGACTAGCGGAACATACAATGAGCAGTTCTTC
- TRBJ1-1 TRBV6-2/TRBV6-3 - CASSSYPSMGRGTEAFF TGTGCCAGCAGCTCTTACCCGTCCATGGGTAGGGGCACTGAAGCTTTCTTT
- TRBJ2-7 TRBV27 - CASSFRQFYEQYF TGTGCCAGCAGTTTTCGACAATTCTACGAGCAGTACTTC
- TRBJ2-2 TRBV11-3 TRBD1 CASSAGQGPGELFF TGTGCCAGCAGCGCAGGACAGGGCCCCGGGGAGCTGTTTTTT
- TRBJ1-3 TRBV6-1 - CASSEWGAGNTIYF TGTGCCAGCAGTGAATGGGGGGCTGGAAACACCATATATTTT
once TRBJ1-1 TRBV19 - CASSIVPGNTEAFF TGTGCCAGTAGTATAGTCCCAGGTAACACTGAAGCTTTCTTT
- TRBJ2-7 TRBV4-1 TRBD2 CASSNGPGLAVEQYF TGCGCCAGCAGCAACGGACCGGGACTAGCTGTCGAGCAGTACTTC
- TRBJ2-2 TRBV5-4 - CASSLGGTGELFF TGTGCCAGCAGCTTGGGGGGGACCGGGGAGCTGTTTTTT
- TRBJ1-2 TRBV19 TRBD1 CASRPDRAHLANYGYTF TGTGCCAGTAGACCGGACAGGGCCCACCTAGCTAACTATGGCTACACCTTC
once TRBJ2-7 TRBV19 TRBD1 CASSIGDRGANEQYF TGTGCCAGTAGTATTGGGGACAGGGGGGCGAACGAGCAGTACTTC